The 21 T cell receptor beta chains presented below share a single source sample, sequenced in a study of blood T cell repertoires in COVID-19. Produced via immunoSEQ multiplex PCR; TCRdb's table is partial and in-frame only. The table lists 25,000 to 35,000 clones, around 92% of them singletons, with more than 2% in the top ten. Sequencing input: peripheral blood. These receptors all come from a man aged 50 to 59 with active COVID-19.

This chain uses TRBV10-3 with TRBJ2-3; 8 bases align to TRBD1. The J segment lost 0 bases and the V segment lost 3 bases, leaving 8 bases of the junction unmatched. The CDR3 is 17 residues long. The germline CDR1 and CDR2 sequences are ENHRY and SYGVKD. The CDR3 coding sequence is TGTGCCATCAGTGATAGGGCAGGACAGGGTAGCACAGATACGCAGTATTTT. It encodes CAISDRAGQGSTDTQYF.

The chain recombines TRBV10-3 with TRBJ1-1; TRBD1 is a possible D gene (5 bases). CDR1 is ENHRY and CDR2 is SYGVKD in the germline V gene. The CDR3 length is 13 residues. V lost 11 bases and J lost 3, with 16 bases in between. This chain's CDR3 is CASGRGDHTEAFF. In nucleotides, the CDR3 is TGTGCCTCGGGGCGGGGGGACCACACTGAAGCTTTCTTT.

The CDR3 nucleotides read TGTGCCAGCAGGCTCCGGACAGATACGCAGTATTTT. Its translation: CASRLRTDTQYF. The chain uses TRBV28 and TRBJ2-3; no reliable D call. Trimming took off 6 bases at V and 3 bases at J, with 7 bases between the two ends. CDR3 size: 12 residues. Germline V gives CDR1 MDHEN, CDR2 SYDVKM.

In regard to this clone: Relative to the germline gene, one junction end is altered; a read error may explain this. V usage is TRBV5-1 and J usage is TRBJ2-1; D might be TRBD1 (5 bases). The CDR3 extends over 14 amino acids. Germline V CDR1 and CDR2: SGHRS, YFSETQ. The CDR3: CASSLQGSSNEQFF. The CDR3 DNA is TGCGCCAGCAGCTTGCAGGGTTCCTCCAATGAGCAGTTCTTC.

CDR3 amino acids: CASRFSRLERAEAFF. The CDR3 DNA reads TGTGCCAGCAGATTCAGCAGACTCGAACGGGCTGAAGCTTTCTTT. V gene TRBV28 combines with J gene TRBJ1-1; D gene uncertain. Germline CDR1 is MDHEN and CDR2 is SYDVKM. V gave up 6 bases and J gave up 6 bases, with 20 bases separating them. This CDR3 is built from 15 residues.

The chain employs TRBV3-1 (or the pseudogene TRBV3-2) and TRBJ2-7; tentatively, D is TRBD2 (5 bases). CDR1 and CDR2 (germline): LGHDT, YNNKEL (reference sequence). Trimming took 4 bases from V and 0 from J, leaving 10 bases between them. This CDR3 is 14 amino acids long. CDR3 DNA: TGTGCCAGCAGCCGTCTCGGGGTCTCCTACGAGCAGTACTTC. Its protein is CASSRLGVSYEQYF.

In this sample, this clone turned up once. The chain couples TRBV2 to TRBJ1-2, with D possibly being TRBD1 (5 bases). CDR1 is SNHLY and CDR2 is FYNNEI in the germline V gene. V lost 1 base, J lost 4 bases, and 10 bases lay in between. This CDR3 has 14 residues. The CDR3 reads CASSEGQGRYGYTF. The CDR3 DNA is TGTGCCAGCAGTGAAGGTCAGGGTCGCTATGGCTACACCTTC.

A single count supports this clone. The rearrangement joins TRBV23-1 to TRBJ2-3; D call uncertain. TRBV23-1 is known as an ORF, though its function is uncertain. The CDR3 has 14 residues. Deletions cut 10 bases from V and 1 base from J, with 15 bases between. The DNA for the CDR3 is TGCGCCACACTACGAGAATTACGCACAGATACGCAGTATTTT. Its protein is CATLRELRTDTQYF.

CDR3 in amino acids: CATSDLVAGMGNQPQHF. DNA of the CDR3: TGTGCCACCAGTGATTTGGTTGCGGGGATGGGGAATCAGCCCCAGCATTTT. This rearrangement joins TRBV24-1 to TRBJ1-5; D unclear. This CDR3 is 17 amino acids long. Trimming removed 0 bases at V and 4 bases at J, with 15 bases between. Germline V gives CDR1 KGHDR, CDR2 SFDVKD.

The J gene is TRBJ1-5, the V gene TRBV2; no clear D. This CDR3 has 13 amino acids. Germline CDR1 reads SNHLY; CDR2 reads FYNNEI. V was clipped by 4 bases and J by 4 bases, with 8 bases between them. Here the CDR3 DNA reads TGTGCCAGCAGTGTGAGGTGGAATCAGCCCCAGCATTTT. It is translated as CASSVRWNQPQHF.

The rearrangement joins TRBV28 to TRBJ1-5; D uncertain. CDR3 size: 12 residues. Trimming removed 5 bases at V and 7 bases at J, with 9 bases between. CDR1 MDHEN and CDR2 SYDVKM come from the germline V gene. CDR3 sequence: CASSIVLQPQHF. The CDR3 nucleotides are TGTGCCAGCAGTATAGTCCTACAGCCCCAGCATTTT.

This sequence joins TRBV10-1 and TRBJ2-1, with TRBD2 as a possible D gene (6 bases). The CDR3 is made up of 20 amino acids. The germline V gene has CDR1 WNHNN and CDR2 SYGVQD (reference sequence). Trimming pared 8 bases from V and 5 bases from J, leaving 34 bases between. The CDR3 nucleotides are TGCGCCAGCCTAGGCAAGACTACGAACGGTGGGCGGGATCCTAACAATGAGCAGTTCTTC. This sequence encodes CASLGKTTNGGRDPNNEQFF.

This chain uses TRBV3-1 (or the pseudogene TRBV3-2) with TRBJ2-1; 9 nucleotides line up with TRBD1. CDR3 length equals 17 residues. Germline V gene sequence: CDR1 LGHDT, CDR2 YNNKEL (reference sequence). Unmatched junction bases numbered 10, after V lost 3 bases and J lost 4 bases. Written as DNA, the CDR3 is TGTGCCAGCAGCCAGGGAGCCGGGACAGGGCTTTACAATGAGCAGTTCTTC. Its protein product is CASSQGAGTGLYNEQFF.

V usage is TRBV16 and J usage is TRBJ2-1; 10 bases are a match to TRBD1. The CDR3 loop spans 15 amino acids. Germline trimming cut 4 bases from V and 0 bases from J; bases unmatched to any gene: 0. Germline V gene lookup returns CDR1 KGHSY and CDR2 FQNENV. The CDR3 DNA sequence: TGTGCCAGCAGCCGGGACAGGGGCTCCTACAATGAGCAGTTCTTC. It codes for CASSRDRGSYNEQFF.

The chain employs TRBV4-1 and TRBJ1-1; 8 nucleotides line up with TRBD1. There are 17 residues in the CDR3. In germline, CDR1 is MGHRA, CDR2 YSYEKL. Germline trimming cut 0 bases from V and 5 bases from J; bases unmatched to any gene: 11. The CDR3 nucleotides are TGCGCCAGCAGCCAAGATAGGGGAACAGGGGGTCGAACTGAAGCTTTCTTT. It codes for CASSQDRGTGGRTEAFF.

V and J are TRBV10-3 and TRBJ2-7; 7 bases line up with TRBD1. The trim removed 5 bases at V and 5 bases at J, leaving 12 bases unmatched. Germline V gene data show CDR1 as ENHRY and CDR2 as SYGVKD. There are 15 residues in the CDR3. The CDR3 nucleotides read TGTGCCATCAGTCTCCGGGACAGCGGCCGGGACGAGCAGTACTTC. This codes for CAISLRDSGRDEQYF.

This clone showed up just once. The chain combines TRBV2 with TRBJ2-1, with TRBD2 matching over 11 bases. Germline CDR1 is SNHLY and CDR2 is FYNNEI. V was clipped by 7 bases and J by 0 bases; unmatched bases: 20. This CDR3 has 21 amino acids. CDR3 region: CASTRAGLAGGWSSSYNEQFF. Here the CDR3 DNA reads TGTGCCAGCACTCGGGCCGGGCTAGCGGGAGGTTGGTCTAGCTCCTACAATGAGCAGTTCTTC.

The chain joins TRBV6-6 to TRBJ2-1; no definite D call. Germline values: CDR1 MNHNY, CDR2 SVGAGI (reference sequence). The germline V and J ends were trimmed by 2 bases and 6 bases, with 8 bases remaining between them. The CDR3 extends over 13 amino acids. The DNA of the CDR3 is TGTGCCAGCAGTTACCCCCCCCTCAATGAGCAGTTCTTC. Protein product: CASSYPPLNEQFF.

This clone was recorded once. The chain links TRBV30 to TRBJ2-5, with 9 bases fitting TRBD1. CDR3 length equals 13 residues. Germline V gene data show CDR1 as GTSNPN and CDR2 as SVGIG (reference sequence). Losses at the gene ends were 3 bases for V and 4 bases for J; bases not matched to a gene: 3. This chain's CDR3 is CAWSGTGRETQYF. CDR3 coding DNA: TGTGCCTGGAGCGGGACAGGGAGAGAGACCCAGTACTTC.

CDR3 sequence: CATSPPGQGVRELFF. In nucleotides, the CDR3 is TGTGCCACCAGCCCACCGGGACAGGGAGTTCGGGAGCTGTTTTTT. This chain joins TRBV15 and TRBJ2-2, with 9 nucleotides matching TRBD1. Germline V gene sequence: CDR1 LNHNV, CDR2 YYDKDF (reference sequence). CDR3 length: 15 residues. With V trimmed by 5 bases and J by 9 bases, 10 bases remained unmatched.

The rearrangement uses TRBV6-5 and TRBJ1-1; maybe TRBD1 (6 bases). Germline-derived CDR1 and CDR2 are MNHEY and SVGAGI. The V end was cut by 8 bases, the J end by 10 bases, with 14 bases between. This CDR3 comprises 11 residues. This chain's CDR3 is CASDEQGPAFF. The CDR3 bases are TGTGCCAGCGACGAGCAGGGGCCAGCTTTCTTT.